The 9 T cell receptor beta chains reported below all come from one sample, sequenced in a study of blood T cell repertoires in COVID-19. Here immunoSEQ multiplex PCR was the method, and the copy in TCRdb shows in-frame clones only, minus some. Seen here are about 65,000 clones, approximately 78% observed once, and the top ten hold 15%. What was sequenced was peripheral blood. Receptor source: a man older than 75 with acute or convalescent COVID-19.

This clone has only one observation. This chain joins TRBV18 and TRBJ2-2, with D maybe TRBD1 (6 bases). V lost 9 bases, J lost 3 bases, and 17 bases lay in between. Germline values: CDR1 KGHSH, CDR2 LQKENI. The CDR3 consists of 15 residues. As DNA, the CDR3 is TGTGCCAGTTCATCGGGGCACAGGGACACCGGGGAGCTGTTTTTT. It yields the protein CASSSGHRDTGELFF.

The DNA of the CDR3 is TGTGCCAGCAGCTATGCAGGGTCTTCTCAGCCCCAGCATTTT. As protein: CASSYAGSSQPQHF. This sequence joins TRBV11-2 and TRBJ1-5; TRBD1 is a possible D gene (5 bases). The CDR3 length is 14 residues. V was shortened by 4 bases and J by 6 bases, with 13 bases between the two germline ends. CDR1 and CDR2 (germline): SGHAT, FQNNGV.

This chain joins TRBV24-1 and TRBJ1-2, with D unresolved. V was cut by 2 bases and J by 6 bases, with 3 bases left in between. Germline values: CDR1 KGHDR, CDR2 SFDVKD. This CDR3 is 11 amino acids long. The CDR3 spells CATSDSNGYTF. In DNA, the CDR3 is TGTGCCACCAGTGATTCAAATGGCTACACCTTC.

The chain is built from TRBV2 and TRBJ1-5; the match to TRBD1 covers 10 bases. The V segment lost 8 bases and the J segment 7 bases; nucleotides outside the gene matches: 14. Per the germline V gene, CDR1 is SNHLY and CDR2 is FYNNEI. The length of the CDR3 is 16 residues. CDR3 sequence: CASGSRTGGSGQPQHF. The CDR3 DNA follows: TGTGCCAGCGGTTCAAGGACAGGGGGTTCGGGGCAGCCCCAGCATTTT.

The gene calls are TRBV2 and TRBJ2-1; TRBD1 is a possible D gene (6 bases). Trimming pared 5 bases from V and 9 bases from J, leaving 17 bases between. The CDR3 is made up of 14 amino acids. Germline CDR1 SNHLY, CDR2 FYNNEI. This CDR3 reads CASSPHNRATEQFF. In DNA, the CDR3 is TGTGCCAGCAGTCCGCACAACAGGGCTACTGAGCAGTTCTTC.

The DNA of the CDR3 is TGCGCCAGCAGCTTAACGGGGGGCGTCGGGACCGGCCTTGAAGCTTTCTTT. As protein: CASSLTGGVGTGLEAFF. The rearrangement links TRBV5-1 to TRBJ1-1, with a possible D match to TRBD1 (6 bases). The V gene's germline CDR1 is SGHRS and CDR2 YFSETQ. The V gene lost 2 bases and the J gene lost 7 bases, with 24 bases spanning the gap. The CDR3 spans 17 residues.

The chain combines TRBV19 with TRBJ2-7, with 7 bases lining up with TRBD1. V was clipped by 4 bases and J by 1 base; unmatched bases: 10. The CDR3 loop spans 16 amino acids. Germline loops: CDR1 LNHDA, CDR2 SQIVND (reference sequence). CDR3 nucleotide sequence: TGTGCCAGTAGTAAGTTTTCGACAGGGAGTTCCTACGAGCAGTACTTC. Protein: CASSKFSTGSSYEQYF.

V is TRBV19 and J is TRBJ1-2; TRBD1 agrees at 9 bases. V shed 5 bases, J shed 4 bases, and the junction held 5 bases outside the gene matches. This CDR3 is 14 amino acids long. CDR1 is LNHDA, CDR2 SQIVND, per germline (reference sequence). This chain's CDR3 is CASSDRDRVYGYTF. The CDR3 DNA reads TGTGCCAGTAGTGACCGGGACAGGGTCTATGGCTACACCTTC.

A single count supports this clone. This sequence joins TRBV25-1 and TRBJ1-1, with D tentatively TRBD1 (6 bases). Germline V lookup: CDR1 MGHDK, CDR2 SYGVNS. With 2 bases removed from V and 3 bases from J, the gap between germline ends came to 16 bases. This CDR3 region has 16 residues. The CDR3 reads CASSEITGRGDTEAFF. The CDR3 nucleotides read TGTGCCAGCAGTGAAATTACAGGGAGGGGGGACACTGAAGCTTTCTTT. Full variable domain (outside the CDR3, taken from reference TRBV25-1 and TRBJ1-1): EADIYQTPRYLVIGTGKKITLECSQTMGHDKMYWYQQDPGMELHLIHYSYGVNSTEKGDLSSESTVSRIRTEHFPLTLESARPSHTSQYLCASSEITGRGDTEAFFGQGTRLTVV.